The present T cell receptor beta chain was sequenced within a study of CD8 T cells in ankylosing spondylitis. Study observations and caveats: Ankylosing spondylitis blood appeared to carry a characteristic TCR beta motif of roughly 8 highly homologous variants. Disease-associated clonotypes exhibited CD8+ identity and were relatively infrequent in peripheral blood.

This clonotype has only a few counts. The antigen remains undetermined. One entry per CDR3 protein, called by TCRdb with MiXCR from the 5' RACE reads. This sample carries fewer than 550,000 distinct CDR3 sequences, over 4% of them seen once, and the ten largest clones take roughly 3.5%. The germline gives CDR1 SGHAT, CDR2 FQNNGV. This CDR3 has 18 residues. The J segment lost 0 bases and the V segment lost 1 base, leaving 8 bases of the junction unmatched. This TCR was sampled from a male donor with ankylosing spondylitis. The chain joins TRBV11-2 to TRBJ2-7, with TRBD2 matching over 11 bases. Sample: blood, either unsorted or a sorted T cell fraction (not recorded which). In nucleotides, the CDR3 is TGTGCCAGCAGCTTAGGGTTACTAGCGGGAGCCAACTCCTACGAGCAGTACTTC. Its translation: CASSLGLLAGANSYEQYF.